This is a list of T cell receptor beta chains from one sample in a study of OX40 agonist ivuxolimab in advanced cancers. The data were produced by immunoSEQ multiplex PCR, yet TCRdb's version contains in-frame clones alone and is incomplete. The sample includes roughly 86,000 clones, 85% to 95% of them seen just once. The input for sequencing was CD4+ or CD8+ T cells sorted from blood, taken in a trial of the OX40 agonist ivuxolimab. These receptors all stem from an adult with an advanced solid tumor such as melanoma, head and neck, liver or kidney cancer. CDR3s include the opening cysteine and the closing phenylalanine or tryptophan. The D gene is left open where the match is weak. Clone size, where shown, is once, few, many, or a class for clones that have expanded.

J gene | D gene | V gene | clone size | CDR3 DNA | CDR3 protein
TRBJ1-2 | NA | TRBV11-2 | NA | TGTGCCAGCAGCCCGGGGGTCGGGGAAGTAGATGGCTACACCTTC | CASSPGVGEVDGYTF
TRBJ2-1 | TRBD2 | TRBV28 | NA | TGTGCCAGCAGTTATCGGGGGGGGCCCTACAATGAGCAGTTCTTC | CASSYRGGPYNEQFF
TRBJ2-4 | TRBD1 | TRBV14 | NA | TGTGCCAGCAGCCAAGATGAGGGGGACAGGGGTAGTAACAAAAACATTCAGTACTTC | CASSQDEGDRGSNKNIQYF
TRBJ1-1 | TRBD1 | TRBV19 | NA | TGTGCCAGTACCAAGGGACAGGGGAAGACTGAAGCTTTCTTT | CASTKGQGKTEAFF
TRBJ1-5 | TRBD1 | TRBV19 | NA | TGTGCCAGTAGTATAAATAACAGGGGACCGCAGCCCCAGCATTTT | CASSINNRGPQPQHF
TRBJ1-3 | TRBD1 | TRBV28 | once | TGTGCCAGCAGTCCCTCGGACAGGGGAAACACCATATATTTT | CASSPSDRGNTIYF
TRBJ2-7 | NA | TRBV27 | NA | TGTGCCAGCAGTGGAGTGCAGGGAACCAACTACGAGCAGTACTTC | CASSGVQGTNYEQYF
TRBJ2-1 | NA | TRBV2 | NA | TGTGCCAGCAGTGGGTACAGGGATGAGCAGTTCTTC | CASSGYRDEQFF
TRBJ2-2 | TRBD2 | TRBV4-2 | NA | TGTGCCAGCACCAGAAGACCCGGCAGCGGGAGTTTCTCCGGGGAGCTGTTTTTT | CASTRRPGSGSFSGELFF
TRBJ2-3 | NA | TRBV27 | NA | TGTGCCAGCAACCCGTGGAACACAGATACGCAGTATTTT | CASNPWNTDTQYF
TRBJ2-4 | NA | TRBV2 | NA | TGTGCCAGCAGTGGGGCCCTATTCGCCAAAAACATTCAGTACTTC | CASSGALFAKNIQYF
TRBJ1-5 | NA | TRBV28 | once | TGTGCCAGCAGTTCCGGGGGGCAGCCCCAGCATTTT | CASSSGGQPQHF
TRBJ1-5 | NA | TRBV19 | NA | TGTGCCAGTAGTACTTATAGGGAGGTCGGCAGGGGCGTTATGAATCAGCCCCAGCATTTT | CASSTYREVGRGVMNQPQHF
TRBJ1-4 | NA | TRBV28 | NA | TGTGCCAGCAGTTTTGCGCCGTATGAAAAACTGTTTTTT | CASSFAPYEKLFF
TRBJ1-5 | NA | TRBV2 | once | TGTGCCAGCAGTGAAGGGGGGGAGCCCCAGCATTTT | CASSEGGEPQHF
TRBJ1-1 | NA | TRBV2 | NA | TGTGCCAGCAGTTTTGTTTGGGGGGGAGGGAGAGCTTTCTTT | CASSFVWGGGRAFF
TRBJ2-6 | NA | TRBV27 | NA | TGTGCCAGCAGTGCAGGGGTTGCTGGGGCCAACGTCCTGACTTTC | CASSAGVAGANVLTF
TRBJ1-3 | NA | TRBV5-1 | NA | TGCGCCAGCAGCTTGTCAGGGACGTCTGGAAACACCATATATTTT | CASSLSGTSGNTIYF